This T cell receptor beta chain was captured in a study of T-cell memory formation after mild COVID-19. With 0 bases removed from V and 8 bases from J, the gap between germline ends came to 9 bases. The CDR3 is 13 residues long. Germline V lookup: CDR1 SGHTA, CDR2 FQGNSA. Each CDR3 protein gets one entry after TCRdb re-called the 5' RACE reads with MiXCR. The sample has about 290,000 distinct CDR3 sequences, less than 20% seen once; the top ten hold about a fifth. This clonotype was obtained from a man aged 18-30 years who had mild COVID-19 (a few samples of this study predate the infection). Cell type and time point are not known. The specimen was PBMCs or a T cell subset sorted from them (not recorded which). The V call is TRBV7-2, the J call TRBJ2-3, with no clear D. This CDR3 is CASSLASLGTQYF. Here the CDR3 DNA reads TGTGCCAGCAGCTTAGCTTCCCTGGGTACGCAGTATTTT. The full variable domain, rest sourced from reference TRBV7-2 and TRBJ2-3, is GAGVSQSPSNKVTEKGKDVELRCDPISGHTALYWYRQSLGQGLEFLIYFQGNSAPDKSGLPSDRFSAERTGGSVSTLTIQRTQQEDSAVYLCASSLASLGTQYFGPGTRLTVL.